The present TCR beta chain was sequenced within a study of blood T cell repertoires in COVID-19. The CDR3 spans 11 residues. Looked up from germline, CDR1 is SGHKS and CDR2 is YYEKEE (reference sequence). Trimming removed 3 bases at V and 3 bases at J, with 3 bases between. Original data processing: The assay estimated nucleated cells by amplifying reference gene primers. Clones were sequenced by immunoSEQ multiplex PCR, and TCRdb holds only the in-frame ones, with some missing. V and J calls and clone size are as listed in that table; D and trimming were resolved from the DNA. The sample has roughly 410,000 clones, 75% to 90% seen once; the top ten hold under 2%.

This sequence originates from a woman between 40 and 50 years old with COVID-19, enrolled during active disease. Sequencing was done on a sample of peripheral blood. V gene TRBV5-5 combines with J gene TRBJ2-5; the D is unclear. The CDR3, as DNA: TGTGCCAGCAGCTACAAAGAGACCCAGTACTTC. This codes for CASSYKETQYF.